This record concerns one TCR beta chain sequence. This clonotype was seen repeatedly, ten times or more. Its antigen remains undetermined. No base quality values were provided; no much bigger clone lies one nucleotide off. Preparation of the library involved PCR. Sequencer: Illumina MiSeq. Total RNA was purified with the Qiagen AllPrep DNA/RNA kit. Before analysis, reads from multiple sequencing runs of one library were combined. The study's own analysis went as follows. Reads were retained only if the reads had an exact TCR constant sequence, and the retained reads were trimmed to 150 nt and grouped according to their 12-nt molecular barcodes. Reads inside each barcode group were sub-clustered using a 15% Levenshtein threshold, and a quality-weighted consensus sequence was constructed for each RNA molecule. Non-functional sequences were discarded, and so were lower-count sequences lying one edit away from another sequence. Based on fitting two negative binomial distributions, any barcode sub-cluster with under 20% of the maximum read count was discarded. Clones were called with MiXCR by TCRdb after fastp trimmed the public reads at Q25, and only in-frame beta chains were retained. Rows with a matching CDR3 protein are joined into one entry that keeps the most common DNA and genes. The V and J calls follow TCRdb's processing rather than the paper's. The sample includes about 36,000 distinct CDR3 sequences, with roughly 18% observed a single time. The ten largest clones add up to about 7.4% of the sample.

Naive CD8 T cells were FACS-sorted as CD8+CD4-CCR7+CD45RA+ on a BD FACSAria II into RLT Plus buffer. To compare sensitivity, a portion of naive CD8 T cell RNA was divided equally between MIDCIRS and a Smart-seq2-style 5'RACE protocol. CD8 T cells were enriched with RosetteSep CD8+ T Cell Enrichment Cocktail and Ficoll-Paque, followed by ACK red cell lysis. The data stem from a study of molecular identifiers for immune sequencing clone quantification (dated 2018 in TCRdb). With regard to the full study: For a replicate experiment, RNA from approximately 20,000 or 98,000 naive CD8 T cells was divided into five aliquots, and four of the five aliquots were sequenced. This methods study used CD8 T cells to benchmark TCR RNA copy counting and molecular-identifier clustering-based TCR repertoire sequencing (MIDCIRS). Broad study findings and their caveats: Without barcode sub-clustering, chimeric consensus sequences inflated TCR diversity; chimeras reached as high as 47%. A single cell's worth of spiked-in Jurkat TCR RNA was reported detectable even among 750,000 to 1,000,000 naive CD8 T cells. In CMV-specific effector cells, over 99% of molecules were held by clones above 20 RNA copies, whereas under 1% of molecules were held by such clones in naive cells. Modeling indicated approximately 3.2 TCR RNA copies recovered per cell, compared with about 9.4 by digital PCR, which implies a capture efficiency of 25% to 35%. The sizes of highly expanded clones could end up underestimated when identical TCR molecules share a barcode.

For CDR1 and CDR2, the germline V gene (reference sequence) lists MNHEY and SMNVEV. Taken from cysteine to phenylalanine, the CDR3 has 13 residues. Kept here is only the CDR3 DNA, which spans 39 bases and is read in frame from base 1. V lost 6 bases and J lost 5 bases; the stretch between them is 14 bases long. Sequencing was carried out using naive CD8+ T cells from blood, with Jurkat cell RNA spiked in. Per the publication, the cell subset or site label means: FACS-sorted CD8+CD4-CCR7+CD45RA+ naive T cells. The sequence derives from a human donor in good health. Some libraries in this study had Jurkat cell RNA spiked in. This chain joins TRBV27 to TRBJ2-7; TRBD2 is perhaps the D gene, given 5 matching bases. CDR3 region: CASSPFAGHEQYF. The nucleotide sequence reads TGTGCCAGCAGCCCGTTCGCGGGCCACGAGCAGTACTTC.